Below are 29 T cell receptor beta chains sequenced from a single sample in a study of OX40 agonist ivuxolimab in advanced cancers. Using immunoSEQ multiplex PCR, the repertoire was profiled, and TCRdb retains in-frame clones only, with some absent. This table has 65,000 to 95,000 clones, 84% appearing once. The sample in question was CD4+ or CD8+ T cells sorted from blood, obtained in a trial of the OX40 agonist ivuxolimab. The origin of the receptors is an adult with an advanced solid tumor such as melanoma, head and neck, liver or kidney cancer.

The chain has TRBV6-6 and TRBJ1-5; tentatively, D is TRBD1 (6 bases). V shed 2 bases and J shed 7 bases, with 12 bases lying between them. The CDR3 spans 14 residues. CDR1 MNHNY and CDR2 SVGAGI come from the germline V gene (reference sequence). The CDR3 spells CASSYGGQRQPQHF. CDR3 nucleotide sequence: TGTGCCAGCAGTTACGGGGGCCAGAGACAGCCCCAGCATTTT.

This rearrangement joins TRBV6-1 to TRBJ2-3; a possible D gene is TRBD2 (7 bases). The CDR3 contains 15 residues. The V end was cut by 4 bases, the J end by 9 bases, with 20 bases between. Germline loops: CDR1 MNHNS, CDR2 SASEGT. DNA for the CDR3: TGTGCCAGCAGTGGCCGGGGGGCATTGAGCCCGACGCAGTATTTT. Its translation: CASSGRGALSPTQYF.

This chain links TRBV5-1 with TRBJ1-3, with D possibly TRBD1 on 5 matching bases. CDR1 SGHRS and CDR2 YFSETQ come from the germline V gene. The germline V and J ends were trimmed by 1 base and 3 bases, with 14 bases remaining between them. The CDR3 covers 16 residues. In nucleotides, the CDR3 is TGCGCCAGCAGCTTGCATCAGGGAACGAATGGAAACACCATATATTTT. This sequence encodes CASSLHQGTNGNTIYF.

The chain links TRBV18 to TRBJ1-1, with 7 bases that match TRBD1. The CDR3 totals 14 residues. The trim removed 3 bases at V and 5 bases at J, leaving 6 bases unmatched. From germline, CDR1 is KGHSH and CDR2 LQKENI. The DNA for the CDR3 is TGTGCCAGCTCACCGACAGGGTTGGGAACTGAAGCTTTCTTT. Protein: CASSPTGLGTEAFF.

This clone is a singleton in its sample. The chain is built from TRBV4-2 and TRBJ2-2; no clear D. This CDR3 contains 13 residues. The V and J ends lost 0 bases and 7 bases respectively, with 6 bases between them. Looked up from germline, CDR1 is LGHNA and CDR2 is YNFKEQ. The CDR3 nucleotides read TGTGCCAGCAGCCAAGAATTAGGCGGGGAGCTGTTTTTT. It yields the protein CASSQELGGELFF.

In this sample, this clone turned up many times. This chain joins TRBV29-1 and TRBJ1-1; D gene ambiguous. CDR3 size: 13 residues. Trimming took off 3 bases at V and 2 bases at J, with 10 bases between the two ends. Germline values: CDR1 SQVTM, CDR2 ANQGSEA. The CDR3 sequence is CSVERQLNTEAFF. Here the CDR3 DNA reads TGCAGCGTTGAGAGGCAACTCAACACTGAAGCTTTCTTT.

The chain combines TRBV7-2 with TRBJ2-2; 11 bases line up with TRBD2. J was trimmed by 4 bases and V by 6 bases; bases with no gene match: 4. The germline V gene has CDR1 SGHTA and CDR2 FQGNSA. The CDR3 runs 15 residues. The chain's CDR3 is CASSPGLAGTGELFF. The CDR3 bases are TGTGCCAGCAGTCCTGGACTAGCGGGCACCGGGGAGCTGTTTTTT.

V usage is TRBV7-2 and J usage is TRBJ2-7; 10 bases agree with TRBD2. The CDR3 is made up of 14 amino acids. Per the germline V gene, CDR1 is SGHTA and CDR2 is FQGNSA. V dropped 5 bases and J dropped 7; count of bases not matched to a gene: 8. CDR3 residues: CASSRSGGAGEQYF. CDR3 in DNA: TGTGCCAGCAGCCGAAGCGGGGGGGCGGGAGAGCAGTACTTC.

The chain employs TRBV6-5 and TRBJ2-5; D possibly corresponds to TRBD2 (6 bases). There are 13 residues in the CDR3. Trimming shortened V by 2 bases and J by 2 bases, and 6 bases separated the two germline ends. Germline CDR1 reads MNHEY; CDR2 reads SVGAGI. The CDR3 bases are TGTGCCAGCAGTTACCGGGGGCAAGAGACCCAGTACTTC. Residues: CASSYRGQETQYF.

The chain carries TRBV4-2 and TRBJ2-2; 10 bases match TRBD2. The CDR3 runs to 16 residues. The germline V gene has CDR1 LGHNA and CDR2 YNFKEQ. J was trimmed by 6 bases and V by 1 base; bases with no gene match: 5. CDR3 DNA sequence: TGTGCCAGCAGCCAAGCTGCCGGGACTAGCGCCGGGGAGCTGTTTTTT. Translation gives CASSQAAGTSAGELFF.

This clone was observed once. The rearrangement links TRBV4-3 to TRBJ2-4; D might be TRBD2 (6 bases). This CDR3 has 19 amino acids. The ends were cut back, 0 bases at V and 0 bases at J, with 18 bases in the middle. Germline CDR1 LGHNA, CDR2 YSLEER. The CDR3 DNA reads TGCGCCAGCAGCCAAGATCTAGCGTTGAGGTCAGGAGCCAAAAACATTCAGTACTTC. Translation: CASSQDLALRSGAKNIQYF.

The chain links TRBV7-2 to TRBJ2-4; 10 bases are shared with TRBD1. V was pared by 6 bases and J by 6 bases, with 8 bases of the junction left unmatched. The CDR3 length is 15 residues. Germline-derived CDR1 and CDR2 are SGHTA and FQGNSA. The CDR3 DNA reads TGTGCCAGCAGTCCAATGGGACAGGGGTTAAACATTCAGTACTTC. It is translated as CASSPMGQGLNIQYF.

V is TRBV23-1 and J is TRBJ1-5; 10 bases agree with TRBD1. TRBV23-1 is marked as an open reading frame, function uncertain. The CDR3 runs 15 residues. V shed 0 bases, J shed 7 bases, and the junction held 3 bases outside the gene matches. The CDR3: CASSQSRTGGQPQHF. The CDR3 region has the DNA TGCGCCAGCAGTCAATCTAGGACAGGGGGACAGCCCCAGCATTTT.

This chain links TRBV5-4 with TRBJ2-3, with 9 bases matching TRBD2. CDR1 is SGHNT, CDR2 YYREEE, per germline (reference sequence). There are 16 residues in the CDR3. The CDR3 region has the DNA TGTGCTCAGGGTGAGCGGGGGGATAATAACGCAGATACGCAGTATTTT. Protein sequence: CAQGERGDNNADTQYF.

This clone has a handful of counts. V and J are TRBV28 and TRBJ1-2, with TRBD1 as a possible D gene (5 bases). Deletions cut 8 bases from V and 0 bases from J, with 16 bases between. From germline, CDR1 is MDHEN and CDR2 SYDVKM. CDR3 length: 15 amino acids. This CDR3 is CASAEGTSANYGYTF. The CDR3, as DNA: TGTGCCAGCGCCGAAGGGACCTCAGCTAACTATGGCTACACCTTC.

The chain has TRBV18 and TRBJ1-3, with no clear D. Trimming left V 0 bases short and J 5 bases short, with 11 bases between. The CDR3 is 15 amino acids. In germline, CDR1 is KGHSH, CDR2 LQKENI. The CDR3 spells CASSPPGGSRNTIYF. In DNA form, the CDR3 reads TGTGCCAGCTCACCACCCGGAGGATCCAGAAACACCATATATTTT.

The chain employs TRBV6-6 and TRBJ1-2; D is uncertain. This CDR3 has 12 amino acids. Germline CDR1 MNHNY, CDR2 SVGAGI (reference sequence). V was pared by 7 bases and J by 1 base, with 7 bases between. CDR3 amino acids: CASNKVNYGYTF. CDR3 sequence (DNA): TGTGCCAGCAACAAGGTTAACTATGGCTACACCTTC.

This sequence joins TRBV27 and TRBJ2-7, with 7 nucleotides matching TRBD1. The V segment lost 5 bases and the J segment 0 bases; nucleotides outside the gene matches: 7. CDR1 and CDR2 (germline): MNHEY, SMNVEV (reference sequence). The CDR3 is 15 amino acids. CDR3 DNA: TGTGCCAGCAGTCGTCCGGGACAGTTCTCCTACGAGCAGTACTTC. This codes for CASSRPGQFSYEQYF.

In this sample, this clone turned up once. The genes are TRBV4-3 and TRBJ2-3; D perhaps matches TRBD2 (6 bases). The CDR3 contains 17 residues. Germline V gene sequence: CDR1 LGHNA, CDR2 YSLEER. Trimming left V 0 bases short and J 3 bases short, with 16 bases between. DNA for the CDR3: TGCGCCAGCAGCCAAGATCCGACTAGTCATGTGACAGATACGCAGTATTTT. Protein: CASSQDPTSHVTDTQYF.

This chain uses TRBV30 with TRBJ1-1, with D perhaps TRBD1 (5 bases). CDR3 size: 14 residues. Germline CDR1 is GTSNPN and CDR2 is SVGIG (reference sequence). Trimming pared 0 bases from V and 9 bases from J, leaving 17 bases between. The CDR3 here is CAWSVKGRIPQAFF. CDR3 coding DNA: TGTGCCTGGAGTGTAAAGGGACGGATCCCCCAAGCTTTCTTT.

The chain uses TRBV28 and TRBJ2-7; a weak D match, TRBD2 (5 bases). This CDR3 has 15 amino acids. The germline V gene has CDR1 MDHEN and CDR2 SYDVKM. V lost 5 bases to trimming and J lost 3 bases, with 17 bases between them. The CDR3 sequence: CASSPGSQRDYEQYF. The CDR3, as DNA: TGTGCCAGCAGTCCGGGCTCTCAACGGGACTACGAGCAGTACTTC.

The V gene is TRBV25-1, the J gene TRBJ2-1; D remains unclear. Germline-derived CDR1 and CDR2 are MGHDK and SYGVNS. With 3 bases removed from V and 5 bases from J, the gap between germline ends came to 11 bases. This CDR3 has 14 residues. The CDR3 here is CASSDGFMDNEQFF. The CDR3 DNA reads as TGTGCCAGCAGTGACGGTTTTATGGACAATGAGCAGTTCTTC.

On this clone: Since no conserved phenylalanine or tryptophan closes the CDR3, a read error is the likely cause. It is unclear where the CDR3 begins or ends on the DNA, so no DNA is shown, and the CDR3 is as TCRdb lists it. V gene TRBV7-9 combines with J gene TRBJ2-7. From its first to its last residue, the CDR3 has 12 amino acids. Germline V lookup: CDR1 SEHNR, CDR2 FQNEAQ (reference sequence). CDR3 sequence reads: CASSSNGRTVLY.

The chain carries TRBV28 and TRBJ1-2; 9 nucleotides line up with TRBD1. J lost 4 bases, V lost 4 bases, and 10 bases had no gene match. This CDR3 spans 16 amino acids. Germline CDR1 is MDHEN and CDR2 is SYDVKM. The CDR3 nucleotides are TGTGCCAGCAGTTCAGGGACAGGGAGGGCCGTCTATGGCTACACCTTC. Its protein product is CASSSGTGRAVYGYTF.

The chain has TRBV11-2 and TRBJ2-5, with D possibly TRBD2 on 5 matching bases. The J call may be faulty, since TRBJ2-7 better matches the DNA end. This CDR3 is built from 13 residues. Looked up from germline, CDR1 is SGHAT and CDR2 is FQNNGV. CDR3 DNA sequence: TGTGCCAGCAGCTTAGGAGGGATGGACGAGCAGTACTTC. Protein sequence: CASSLGGMDEQYF.

The rearrangement uses TRBV28 and TRBJ2-5; D may match TRBD1 or TRBD2 (5 bases each). The germline CDR1 and CDR2 sequences are MDHEN and SYDVKM. The CDR3 contains 16 residues. Trimming left V 7 bases short and J 5 bases short, with 23 bases between. The CDR3 sequence: CASTPWETAKGETQYF. CDR3 in DNA: TGTGCCAGCACCCCCTGGGAGACAGCCAAAGGGGAGACCCAGTACTTC.

The chain joins TRBV4-1 to TRBJ1-6, with D tentatively TRBD1 (5 bases). Per the germline V gene, CDR1 is MGHRA and CDR2 is YSYEKL. Trimming removed 1 base from V and 9 bases from J, with 13 bases in between. The CDR3 spans 15 residues. The CDR3 here is CASSQVWRGRSPLHF. Here the CDR3 DNA reads TGCGCCAGCAGCCAAGTTTGGAGGGGCCGTTCACCCCTCCACTTT.

The rearrangement joins TRBV11-2 to TRBJ2-5, with TRBD1 as a possible D gene (5 bases). Between the trimmed V and J ends, which lost 1 base and 0 bases, there was a span of 9 bases. CDR3 length equals 15 residues. Germline CDR1 SGHAT, CDR2 FQNNGV. CDR3 sequence reads: CASSLAARDQETQYF. Written as DNA, the CDR3 is TGTGCCAGCAGCTTAGCGGCCAGGGACCAAGAGACCCAGTACTTC.

The chain is built from TRBV28 and TRBJ1-2; D is unclear. CDR1 MDHEN and CDR2 SYDVKM come from the germline V gene. The CDR3 loop spans 11 amino acids. V was pared by 5 bases and J by 6 bases, with 7 bases between. The CDR3 DNA reads as TGTGCCAGCAGTCTTCAGAATGGCTACACCTTC. This gives the protein CASSLQNGYTF.